This T cell receptor (beta chain) comes out of a study of patients and donors after allogeneic stem cell transplantation. The germline CDR1 and CDR2 sequences are GTSNPN and SVGIG (reference sequence). This CDR3 contains 14 residues. V was clipped by 0 bases and J by 6 bases, with 14 bases between them. TCRdb recomputed calls from the RT-PCR reads with MiXCR, one row per CDR3 protein. This table holds roughly 940,000 distinct CDR3 sequences, roughly 18% found once. Sequencing was done on a sample of blood, either unsorted or a sorted T cell fraction (not recorded which). This TCR came from a human donor who was either an allogeneic HSCT recipient or a stem cell or donor lymphocyte infusion donor (not recorded which). It is not recorded whose cells these are; they may come from a transplant donor. The chain employs TRBV30 and TRBJ1-1; tentatively, D is TRBD1 (6 bases). CDR3 loop: CAWSVGGWPAEAFF. The CDR3 nucleotides read TGTGCCTGGAGTGTTGGGGGCTGGCCCGCTGAAGCTTTCTTT.